This T cell receptor (beta chain) was documented in a study of blood T cell repertoires in COVID-19. Study-wide background: COVID-19 samples from acute and convalescent phases originated in the United States, Italy and Spain. PBMCs, B-cell-depleted T cells, or T cells were the source of the cDNA or gDNA that made up the material.

From germline, CDR1 is MRHNA and CDR2 SNTAGT. V gave up 4 bases and J gave up 1 base, with 7 bases separating them. This CDR3 region has 13 residues. In the authors' methods: Amplification of reference gene primers provided the estimated nucleated cell counts. Measured with immunoSEQ multiplex PCR; TCRdb has only the in-frame clones, and not every one. V and J calls and clone size are given by that table; D and trimming were obtained from the DNA. The data show 60,000 to 80,000 clones, with roughly 83% seen just once and 7.5% to 9% held by the top ten. The sequenced sample consisted of peripheral blood. The rearrangement links TRBV6-4 to TRBJ1-1; tentatively, D is TRBD1 (6 bases). This clonotype was obtained from a man over 45 with active COVID-19. The CDR3 DNA sequence: TGTGCCAGCAGTGTGGACAGGAACACTGAAGCTTTCTTT. It is translated as CASSVDRNTEAFF.